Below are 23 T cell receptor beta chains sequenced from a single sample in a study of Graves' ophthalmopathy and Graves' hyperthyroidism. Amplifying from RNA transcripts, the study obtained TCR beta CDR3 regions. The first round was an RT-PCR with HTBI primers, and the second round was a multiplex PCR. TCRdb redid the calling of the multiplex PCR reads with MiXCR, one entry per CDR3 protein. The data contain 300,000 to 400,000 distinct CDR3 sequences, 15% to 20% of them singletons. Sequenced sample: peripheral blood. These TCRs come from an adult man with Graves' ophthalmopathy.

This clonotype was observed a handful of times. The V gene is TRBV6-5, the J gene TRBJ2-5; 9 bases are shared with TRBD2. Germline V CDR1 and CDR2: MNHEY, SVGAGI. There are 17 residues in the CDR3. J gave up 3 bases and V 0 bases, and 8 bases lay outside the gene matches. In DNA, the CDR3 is TGTGCCAGCAGTTACTCTCTCTTCTTAGCGGGAGAAGAGACCCAGTACTTC. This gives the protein CASSYSLFLAGEETQYF.

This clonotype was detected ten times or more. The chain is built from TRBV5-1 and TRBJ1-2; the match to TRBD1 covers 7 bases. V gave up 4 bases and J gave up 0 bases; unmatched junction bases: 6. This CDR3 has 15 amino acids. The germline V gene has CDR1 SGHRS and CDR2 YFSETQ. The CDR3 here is CASSAGTAANYGYTF. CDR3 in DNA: TGCGCCAGCAGCGCTGGGACAGCCGCTAACTATGGCTACACCTTC.

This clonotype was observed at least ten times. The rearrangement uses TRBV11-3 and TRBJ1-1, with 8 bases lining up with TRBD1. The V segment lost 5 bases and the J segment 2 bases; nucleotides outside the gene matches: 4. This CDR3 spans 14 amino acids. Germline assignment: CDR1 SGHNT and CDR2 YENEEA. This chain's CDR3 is CASSMTGVNTEAFF. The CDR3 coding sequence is TGTGCCAGCAGCATGACAGGGGTCAACACTGAAGCTTTCTTT.

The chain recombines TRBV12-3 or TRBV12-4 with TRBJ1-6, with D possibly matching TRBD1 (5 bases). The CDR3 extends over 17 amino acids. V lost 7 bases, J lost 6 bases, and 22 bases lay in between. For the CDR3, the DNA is TGTGCCAGCAAGGAAGTCGGGGGAGGCCGTGTTAATTCACCCCTCCACTTT. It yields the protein CASKEVGGGRVNSPLHF.

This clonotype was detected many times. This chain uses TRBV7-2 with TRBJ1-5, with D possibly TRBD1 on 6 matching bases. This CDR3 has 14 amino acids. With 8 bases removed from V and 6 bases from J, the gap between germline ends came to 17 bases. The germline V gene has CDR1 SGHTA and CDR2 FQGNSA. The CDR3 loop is CASENVGGGQPQHF. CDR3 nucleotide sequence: TGTGCCAGCGAGAACGTCGGGGGCGGTCAGCCCCAGCATTTT.

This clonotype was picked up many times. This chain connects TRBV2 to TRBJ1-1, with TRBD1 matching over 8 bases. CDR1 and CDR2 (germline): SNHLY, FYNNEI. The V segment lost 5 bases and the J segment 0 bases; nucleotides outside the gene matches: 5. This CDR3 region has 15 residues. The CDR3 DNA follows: TGTGCCAGCAGTCGAATGGGACAGGTGAACACTGAAGCTTTCTTT. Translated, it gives CASSRMGQVNTEAFF.

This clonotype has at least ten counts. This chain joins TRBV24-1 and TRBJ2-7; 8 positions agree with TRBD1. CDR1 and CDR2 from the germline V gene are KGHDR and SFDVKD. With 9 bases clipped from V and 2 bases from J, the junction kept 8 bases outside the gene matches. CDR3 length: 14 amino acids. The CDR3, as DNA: TGTGCCACCTCGGAAGGGACAGGAGCCTACGAGCAGTACTTC. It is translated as CATSEGTGAYEQYF.

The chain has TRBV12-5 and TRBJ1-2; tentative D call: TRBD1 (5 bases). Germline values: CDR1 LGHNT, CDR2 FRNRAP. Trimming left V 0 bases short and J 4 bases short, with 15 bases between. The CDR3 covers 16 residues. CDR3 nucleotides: TGTGCTAGTGGTTTGGTACCTGACAGCTACTTCTATGGCTACACCTTC. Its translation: CASGLVPDSYFYGYTF.

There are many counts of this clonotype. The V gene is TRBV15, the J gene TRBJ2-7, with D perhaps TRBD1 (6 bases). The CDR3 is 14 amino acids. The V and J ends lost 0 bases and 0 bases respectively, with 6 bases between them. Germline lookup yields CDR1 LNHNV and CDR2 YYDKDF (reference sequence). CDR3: CATSREDSSYEQYF. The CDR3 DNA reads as TGTGCCACCAGCAGAGAGGACAGCTCCTACGAGCAGTACTTC.

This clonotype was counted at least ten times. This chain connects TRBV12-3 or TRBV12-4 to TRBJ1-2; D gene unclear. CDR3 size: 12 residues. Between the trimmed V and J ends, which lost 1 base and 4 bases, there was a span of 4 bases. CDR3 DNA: TGTGCCAGCAGTTTAGTTGGCTATGGCTACACCTTC. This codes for CASSLVGYGYTF.

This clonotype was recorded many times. CDR3 in amino acids: CASTEGGIRNQPQHF. The CDR3 bases are TGTGCCAGCACAGAAGGGGGGATCCGCAATCAGCCCCAGCATTTT. The chain carries TRBV28 and TRBJ1-5, with a weak D call TRBD1 (6 bases). Germline assignment: CDR1 MDHEN and CDR2 SYDVKM. V lost 7 bases and J lost 2, with 15 bases in between. The length of the CDR3 is 15 residues.

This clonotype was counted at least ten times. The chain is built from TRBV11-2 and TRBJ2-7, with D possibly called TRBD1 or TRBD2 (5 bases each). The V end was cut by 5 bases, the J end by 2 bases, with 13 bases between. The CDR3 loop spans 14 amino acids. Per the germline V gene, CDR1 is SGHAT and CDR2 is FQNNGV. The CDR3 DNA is TGTGCCAGCAGCGACCGGGGCCTAACCTACGAGCAGTACTTC. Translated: CASSDRGLTYEQYF. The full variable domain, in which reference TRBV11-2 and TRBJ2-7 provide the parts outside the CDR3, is EAGVAQSPRYKIIEKRQSVAFWCNPISGHATLYWYQQILGQGPKLLIQFQNNGVVDDSQLPKDRFSAERLKGVDSTLKIQPAKLEDSAVYLCASSDRGLTYEQYFGPGTRLTVT.

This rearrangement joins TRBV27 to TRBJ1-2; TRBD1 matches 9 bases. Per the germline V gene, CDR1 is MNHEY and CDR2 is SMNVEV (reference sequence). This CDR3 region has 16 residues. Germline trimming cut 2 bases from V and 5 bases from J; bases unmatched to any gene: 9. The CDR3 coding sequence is TGTGCCAGCAGTTTAACGGGACAGGGCGTAAATTATGGCTACACCTTC. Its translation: CASSLTGQGVNYGYTF.

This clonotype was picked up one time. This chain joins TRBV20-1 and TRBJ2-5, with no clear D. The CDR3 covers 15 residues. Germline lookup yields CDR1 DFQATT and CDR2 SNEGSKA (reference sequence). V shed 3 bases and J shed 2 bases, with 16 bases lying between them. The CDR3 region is CSASVSGSEQETQYF. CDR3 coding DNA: TGCAGTGCTAGCGTATCTGGGTCGGAACAAGAGACCCAGTACTTC.

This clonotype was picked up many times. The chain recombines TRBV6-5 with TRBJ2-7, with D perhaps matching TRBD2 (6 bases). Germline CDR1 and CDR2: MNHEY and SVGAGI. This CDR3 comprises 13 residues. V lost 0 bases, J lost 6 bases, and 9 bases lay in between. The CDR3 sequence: CASSYSEGSEQYF. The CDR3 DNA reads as TGTGCCAGCAGTTACTCGGAGGGAAGCGAGCAGTACTTC.

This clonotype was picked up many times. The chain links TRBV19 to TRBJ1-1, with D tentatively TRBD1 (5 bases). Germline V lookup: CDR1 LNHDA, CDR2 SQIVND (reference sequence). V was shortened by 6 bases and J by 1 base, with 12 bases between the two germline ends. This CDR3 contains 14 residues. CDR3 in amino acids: CASRMGRSNTEAFF. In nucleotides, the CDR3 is TGTGCCAGTAGGATGGGACGATCGAACACTGAAGCTTTCTTT.

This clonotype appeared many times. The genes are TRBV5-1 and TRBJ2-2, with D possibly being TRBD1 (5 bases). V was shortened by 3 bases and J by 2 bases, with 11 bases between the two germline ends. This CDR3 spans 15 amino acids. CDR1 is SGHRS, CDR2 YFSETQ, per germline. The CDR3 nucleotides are TGCGCCAGCAGCTCAAGGGGCTCTAACACCGGGGAGCTGTTTTTT. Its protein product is CASSSRGSNTGELFF.

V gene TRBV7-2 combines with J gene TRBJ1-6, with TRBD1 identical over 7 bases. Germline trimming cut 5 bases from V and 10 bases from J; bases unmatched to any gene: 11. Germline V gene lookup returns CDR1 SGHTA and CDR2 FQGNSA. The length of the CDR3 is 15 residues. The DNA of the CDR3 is TGTGCCAGCAGCCGACCCGGGACAGTGGAATCACCCCTCCACTTT. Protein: CASSRPGTVESPLHF.

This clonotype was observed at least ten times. The CDR3 is CASSQFGPRTGYEQYF. The CDR3 bases are TGCGCCAGCAGCCAATTCGGGCCCCGGACAGGCTACGAGCAGTACTTC. This chain links TRBV4-1 with TRBJ2-7, with TRBD1 matching 7 bases. CDR3 size: 16 residues. CDR1 MGHRA and CDR2 YSYEKL come from the germline V gene. Losses at the gene ends were 2 bases for V and 3 bases for J; bases not matched to a gene: 10.

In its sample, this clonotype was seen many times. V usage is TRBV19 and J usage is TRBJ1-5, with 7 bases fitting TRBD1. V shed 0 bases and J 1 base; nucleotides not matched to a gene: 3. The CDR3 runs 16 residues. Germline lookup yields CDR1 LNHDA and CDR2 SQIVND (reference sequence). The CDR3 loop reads CASSIDSTGSNQPQHF. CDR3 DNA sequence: TGTGCCAGTAGTATAGATTCGACAGGGAGCAATCAGCCCCAGCATTTT.

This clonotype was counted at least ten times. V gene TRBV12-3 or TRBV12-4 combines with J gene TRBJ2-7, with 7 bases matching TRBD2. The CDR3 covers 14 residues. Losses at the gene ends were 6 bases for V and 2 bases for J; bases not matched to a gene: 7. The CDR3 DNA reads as TGTGCCAGCAGCGGAGCGGGACCTACCTACGAGCAGTACTTC. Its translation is CASSGAGPTYEQYF.

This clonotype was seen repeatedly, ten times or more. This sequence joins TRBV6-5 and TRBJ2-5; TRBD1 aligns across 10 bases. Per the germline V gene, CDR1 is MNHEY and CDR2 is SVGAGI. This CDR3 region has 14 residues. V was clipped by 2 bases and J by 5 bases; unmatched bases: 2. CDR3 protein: CASSYTGQGETQYF. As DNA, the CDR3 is TGTGCCAGCAGTTACACGGGACAGGGGGAGACCCAGTACTTC.

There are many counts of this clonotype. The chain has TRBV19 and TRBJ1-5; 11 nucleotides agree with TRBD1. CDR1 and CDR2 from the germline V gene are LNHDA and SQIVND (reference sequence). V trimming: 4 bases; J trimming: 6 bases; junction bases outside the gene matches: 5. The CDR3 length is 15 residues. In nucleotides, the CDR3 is TGTGCCAGTAGTACGGGGACAGGGGGTTTTCAGCCCCAGCATTTT. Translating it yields CASSTGTGGFQPQHF.